Listed here are 23 T cell receptor beta chains from one sample, sequenced in a study of Ad26.COV2.S vaccination and SARS-CoV-2 variants. Profiling relied on immunoSEQ multiplex PCR, and the TCRdb table lists in-frame clones only, not all of them. Seen here are around 300,000 clones, about 85% observed once, and the top ten hold 6.4%. Treatment reported: over 15 received Ad26.COV2.S at low or high dose, single or two shots; about 5 received placebo; per-sample allocation not given. Each sample was drawn 63 days after the first injection (of vaccine or placebo). The sequencing used peripheral blood, collected in a trial of Ad26.COV2.S vaccine versus placebo. These receptors all come from a person between 18 and 59 years old who received the Ad26.COV2.S COVID-19 vaccine or a placebo.

This clone was counted once. V usage is TRBV6-2 or TRBV6-3 and J usage is TRBJ1-2; the D gene is possibly TRBD1 (5 bases). The CDR3 runs to 14 residues. The germline CDR1 and CDR2 sequences are MNHEY and SVGEGT. The V end lost 4 bases, the J end lost 8 bases, and 17 bases lay between the germline ends. CDR3 residues: CASSSSGRMKGYTF. The CDR3, as DNA: TGTGCCAGCAGTTCCTCGGGACGGATGAAAGGCTACACCTTC.

The chain uses TRBV6-5 and TRBJ2-7; 7 bases are shared with TRBD2. The V and J ends lost 6 bases and 2 bases, in that order; junction bases with no gene match: 7. CDR1 MNHEY and CDR2 SVGAGI come from the germline V gene. This CDR3 comprises 14 residues. CDR3 sequence (DNA): TGTGCCAGCAGGACGGGAGGATCGGCCTACGAGCAGTACTTC. Translated, it gives CASRTGGSAYEQYF.

The CDR3 is CASSLAWGNTEAFF. For the CDR3, the DNA is TGTGCCAGCAGCTTAGCATGGGGGAACACTGAAGCTTTCTTT. The chain is built from TRBV9 and TRBJ1-1, with D unresolved. Trimming shortened V by 4 bases and J by 1 base, and 11 bases separated the two germline ends. The CDR3 contains 14 residues. Germline V lookup: CDR1 SGDLS, CDR2 YYNGEE.

The rearrangement links TRBV19 to TRBJ1-1, with D maybe TRBD1 (6 bases). V gave up 6 bases and J gave up 6 bases, with 20 bases separating them. Germline lookup yields CDR1 LNHDA and CDR2 SQIVND (reference sequence). The CDR3 contains 15 residues. In DNA, the CDR3 is TGTGCCAGTAGACCCGGGACAACTGTCGGACCTGAAGCTTTCTTT. This gives the protein CASRPGTTVGPEAFF.

J is TRBJ1-1 and V is TRBV12-3 or TRBV12-4; D is unclear. Trimming left V 2 bases short and J 8 bases short, with 12 bases between. The CDR3 contains 13 residues. Written as DNA, the CDR3 is TGTGCCAGCAGTTTACGGTCCGCGGGGGAAGCTTTCTTT. Translating gives CASSLRSAGEAFF.

This clone has a single count. CDR3 loop: CASTNRPGPLDSGNTIYF. Here the CDR3 DNA reads TGTGCCAGTACCAATCGGCCTGGGCCACTCGACTCTGGAAACACCATATATTTT. This sequence joins TRBV19 and TRBJ1-3; D ambiguous. Germline V lookup: CDR1 LNHDA, CDR2 SQIVND (reference sequence). The CDR3 spans 18 residues. Trimming left V 7 bases short and J 0 bases short, with 22 bases between.

This chain joins TRBV7-9 and TRBJ2-5; perhaps TRBD2 as D (6 bases). This CDR3 spans 14 amino acids. The ends were cut back, 2 bases at V and 5 bases at J, with 12 bases in the middle. Germline lookup yields CDR1 SEHNR and CDR2 FQNEAQ (reference sequence). The DNA for the CDR3 is TGTGCCAGCAGCTTATCCGCAGGGAGGGAGACCCAGTACTTC. Translation gives CASSLSAGRETQYF.

This chain joins TRBV14 and TRBJ2-3; the match to TRBD1 covers 8 bases. Germline CDR1 SGHDN, CDR2 FVKESK. J lost 1 base, V lost 5 bases, and 5 bases had no gene match. The CDR3 sequence is 15 residues long. The CDR3 coding sequence is TGTGCCAGCAGCGCAACGGGACAGGGCACAGATACGCAGTATTTT. Translation gives CASSATGQGTDTQYF. Based on the CDR3 plus reference TRBV14 and TRBJ2-3, the full variable domain is EAGVTQFPSHSVIEKGQTVTLRCDPISGHDNLYWYRRVMGKEIKFLLHFVKESKQDESGMPNNRFLAERTGGTYSTLKVQPAELEDSGVYFCASSATGQGTDTQYFGPGTRLTVL.

The genes are TRBV30 and TRBJ1-1, with TRBD1 identical over 8 bases. CDR3 length: 16 amino acids. V lost 0 bases and J lost 4; bases outside the gene matches: 10. Germline V gives CDR1 GTSNPN, CDR2 SVGIG (reference sequence). The CDR3 protein is CAWSVGWGRGLTEAFF. CDR3 nucleotide sequence: TGTGCCTGGAGTGTAGGGTGGGGCAGGGGGCTCACTGAAGCTTTCTTT.

The sample holds one count of this clone. This rearrangement joins TRBV19 to TRBJ2-1; no definite D call. The CDR3 extends over 11 amino acids. V gave up 4 bases and J gave up 10 bases, with 8 bases separating them. Looked up from germline, CDR1 is LNHDA and CDR2 is SQIVND (reference sequence). This chain's CDR3 is CASSKVGEQFF. The DNA of the CDR3 is TGTGCCAGTAGTAAGGTCGGCGAGCAGTTCTTC. Combining the CDR3 with reference TRBV19 and TRBJ2-1 gives the whole variable domain DGGITQSPKYLFRKEGQNVTLSCEQNLNHDAMYWYRQDPGQGLRLIYYSQIVNDFQKGDIAEGYSVSREKKESFPLTVTSAQKNPTAFYLCASSKVGEQFFGPGTRLTVL.

J is TRBJ2-7 and V is TRBV5-5, with 10 bases lining up with TRBD2. Trimming cost V 1 base and J 4 bases; bases outside gene matches: 2. The V gene's germline CDR1 is SGHKS and CDR2 YYEKEE (reference sequence). This CDR3 contains 14 residues. As DNA, the CDR3 is TGTGCCAGCAGCTTGCTTAGCGGGAGGTACGAGCAGTACTTC. This encodes CASSLLSGRYEQYF.

The chain joins TRBV5-1 to TRBJ2-7; D is ambiguous. The CDR3 sequence is 14 residues long. V was pared by 0 bases and J by 6 bases, with 13 bases between. The germline V gene has CDR1 SGHRS and CDR2 YFSETQ. CDR3 region: CASSLVGRVGEQYF. CDR3 DNA: TGCGCCAGCAGCTTGGTCGGAAGGGTGGGCGAGCAGTACTTC.

The chain carries TRBV5-6 and TRBJ2-6; tentative D call: TRBD2 (6 bases). In germline, CDR1 is SGHDT, CDR2 YYEEEE. The germline V and J ends were trimmed by 4 bases and 0 bases, with 11 bases remaining between them. This CDR3 has 16 residues. The CDR3 coding sequence is TGTGCCAGCAGCCCGGGACTGCACTCTGGGGCCAACGTCCTGACTTTC. Translating it yields CASSPGLHSGANVLTF. Supplemented by reference TRBV5-6 and TRBJ2-6, the full variable domain reads DAGVTQSPTHLIKTRGQQVTLRCSPKSGHDTVSWYQQALGQGPQFIFQYYEEEERQRGNFPDRFSGHQFPNYSSELNVNALLLGDSALYLCASSPGLHSGANVLTFGAGSRLTVL.

The chain carries TRBV30 and TRBJ1-2; a possible D gene is TRBD1 (5 bases). CDR1 and CDR2 (germline): GTSNPN, SVGIG (reference sequence). V was trimmed by 0 bases and J by 8 bases, leaving 13 bases between them. This CDR3 has 13 residues. CDR3 residues: CAWSVAGPYGYTF. For the CDR3, the DNA is TGTGCCTGGAGTGTAGCGGGACCCTACGGCTACACCTTC.

The chain employs TRBV6-2 or TRBV6-3 and TRBJ2-2; D ambiguous. CDR3 length: 13 residues. From germline, CDR1 is MNHEY and CDR2 SVGEGT. Between the trimmed V and J ends, which lost 5 bases and 5 bases, there was a span of 9 bases. The DNA of the CDR3 is TGTGCCAGCAGTCGGACGGAGACCGGGGAGCTGTTTTTT. Amino acids: CASSRTETGELFF.

The J gene is TRBJ2-3, the V gene TRBV7-2; TRBD2 agrees at 7 bases. This CDR3 spans 15 amino acids. Unmatched junction bases numbered 6, after V lost 3 bases and J lost 3 bases. Per the germline V gene, CDR1 is SGHTA and CDR2 is FQGNSA. The CDR3 reads CASSLGGEGTDTQYF. In DNA form, the CDR3 reads TGTGCCAGCAGCTTGGGCGGGGAGGGAACAGATACGCAGTATTTT.

This chain joins TRBV5-4 and TRBJ2-3; 10 bases are a match to TRBD1. The trim removed 5 bases at V and 5 bases at J, leaving 14 bases unmatched. This CDR3 has 17 residues. Germline V gene data show CDR1 as SGHNT and CDR2 as YYREEE (reference sequence). The CDR3 DNA follows: TGTGCCAGCAGTTTACCTGGACAGGGGGGTTGGGGAGATACGCAGTATTTT. This sequence encodes CASSLPGQGGWGDTQYF.

The chain links TRBV5-1 to TRBJ2-3, with D tentatively TRBD2 (5 bases). The germline gives CDR1 SGHRS, CDR2 YFSETQ. This CDR3 has 15 amino acids. V lost 7 bases to trimming and J lost 3 bases, with 18 bases between them. The CDR3 DNA sequence: TGCGCCAGCTTAGCCTTCTCTCCGGGGACAGATACGCAGTATTTT. As protein: CASLAFSPGTDTQYF.

This sequence joins TRBV18 and TRBJ1-5; D gene uncertain. Trimming took 3 bases from V and 0 from J, leaving 9 bases between them. From germline, CDR1 is KGHSH and CDR2 LQKENI. The CDR3 runs to 15 residues. CDR3 in DNA: TGTGCCAGCTCACCCAGTTTCAATAGCAATCAGCCCCAGCATTTT. The encoded protein is CASSPSFNSNQPQHF.

CDR3 amino acids: CASEGPLLGQPQHF. The DNA for the CDR3 is TGTGCCAGCGAGGGTCCCCTGTTGGGGCAGCCCCAGCATTTT. This sequence joins TRBV28 and TRBJ1-5; no firm D call. V dropped 8 bases and J dropped 7 bases, with 18 bases sitting between them. The length of the CDR3 is 14 residues. The germline gives CDR1 MDHEN, CDR2 SYDVKM.

This chain joins TRBV6-2 or TRBV6-3 and TRBJ1-6; D is unresolved. The CDR3 length is 14 residues. Looked up from germline, CDR1 is MNHEY and CDR2 is SVGEGT. Trimming stripped 0 bases from V and 10 bases from J, with 10 bases between. DNA of the CDR3: TGTGCCAGCAGTTACTCGAGGCTAAGGTCACCCCTCCACTTT. Protein product: CASSYSRLRSPLHF.

The chain couples TRBV14 to TRBJ2-1; D might be TRBD1 (5 bases). Trimming pared 1 base from V and 0 bases from J, leaving 10 bases between. Germline CDR1 reads SGHDN; CDR2 reads FVKESK. The CDR3 consists of 16 residues. The CDR3 reads CASSQVRTLSYNEQFF. CDR3 DNA: TGTGCCAGCAGCCAAGTAAGGACACTCTCCTACAATGAGCAGTTCTTC.

The rearrangement joins TRBV6-1 to TRBJ2-7; D is unresolved. Germline loops: CDR1 MNHNS, CDR2 SASEGT. The CDR3 length is 16 residues. V was trimmed by 0 bases and J by 0 bases, leaving 12 bases between them. DNA of the CDR3: TGTGCCAGCAGTGAAGCGGCTCTCACCAGCTCCTACGAGCAGTACTTC. Translated, it gives CASSEAALTSSYEQYF.